The rows below give T cell receptor beta chains drawn from one sample of a study of blood T cell repertoires in COVID-19. TCRdb keeps only in-frame clones here, not all; method: immunoSEQ multiplex PCR. The repertoire includes approximately 90,000 clones, around 82% of them detected once, and roughly 1.2% sits in the top ten. The sample consisted of peripheral blood. All receptors come from a woman aged 80 or over with acute or convalescent COVID-19. CDR3s include the opening cysteine and the closing phenylalanine or tryptophan. A D gene is named only where the DNA matches it firmly. A row's size may be missing; if present it is once, few, many or a size class.

clone_size d_call j_call v_call cdr3_aa cdr3_nt
few - TRBJ2-3 TRBV24-1 CATRLGQTSTDTQYF TGTGCCACCAGGCTCGGACAGACTAGCACAGATACGCAGTATTTT
- - TRBJ2-2 TRBV27 CASSEVGGPNTGELFF TGTGCCAGCAGTGAGGTCGGGGGGCCGAACACCGGGGAGCTGTTTTTT
- TRBD1 TRBJ2-1 TRBV9 CASSVLRTGVAYNEQFF TGTGCCAGCAGCGTGCTGAGGACAGGGGTAGCCTACAATGAGCAGTTCTTC
once - TRBJ2-5 TRBV5-6 CASSLVPWGVQETQYF TGTGCCAGCAGCTTGGTGCCTTGGGGAGTCCAAGAGACCCAGTACTTC
- - TRBJ2-2 TRBV3-1/TRBV3-2 CASSPGNTGELFF TGTGCCAGCAGCCCCGGGAACACCGGGGAGCTGTTTTTT
- - TRBJ2-1 TRBV19 CARTNGGRIAGDFSYNEQFF TGTGCCCGCACCAACGGGGGGCGGATCGCGGGGGATTTTTCCTACAATGAGCAGTTCTTC
- TRBD2 TRBJ2-3 TRBV20-1 CSASRTSGTDTQYF TGCAGTGCTAGTAGGACTAGCGGCACAGATACGCAGTATTTT
- TRBD1 TRBJ1-4 TRBV4-1 CASSQTGTGTEKLFF TGCGCCAGCAGCCAGACCGGGACAGGGACCGAAAAACTGTTTTTT
- TRBD2 TRBJ2-3 TRBV3-1/TRBV3-2 CASSQVSRLAGGPRTDTQYF TGTGCCAGCAGCCAAGTTAGTCGGCTAGCGGGGGGGCCGCGCACAGATACGCAGTATTTT
- TRBD2 TRBJ2-5 TRBV5-1 CASSDSGAGGPSETQYF TGCGCCAGCAGCGATTCGGGAGCGGGGGGGCCGTCAGAGACCCAGTACTTC
- TRBD2 TRBJ2-3 TRBV5-1 CASSSGGPPDTQYF TGCGCCAGCAGTTCGGGGGGGCCGCCAGATACGCAGTATTTT
- - TRBJ2-7 TRBV12-5 CASGAGPQAYEQYF TGTGCTAGTGGGGCGGGGCCCCAGGCCTACGAGCAGTACTTC
few TRBD1 TRBJ2-3 TRBV10-3 CAISETGTGSTDTQYF TGTGCCATCAGTGAAACCGGGACAGGTAGCACAGATACGCAGTATTTT
- - TRBJ2-7 TRBV28 CAASSASGYEQYF TGTGCCGCGAGCAGCGCCTCTGGATACGAGCAGTACTTC
- TRBD2 TRBJ2-7 TRBV28 CASSLSLAGNQYF TGTGCCAGCAGTTTGTCACTAGCGGGAAACCAGTACTTC
- TRBD1 TRBJ1-1 TRBV29-1 CSGRSGQGNTEAFF TGCAGCGGCCGCTCTGGACAGGGAAACACTGAAGCTTTCTTT
- - TRBJ2-1 TRBV10-3 CAIKGDSYNEQFF TGTGCCATCAAAGGGGACTCCTACAATGAGCAGTTCTTC
- TRBD1 TRBJ2-5 TRBV5-1 CASSLDRGYQYF TGCGCCAGCAGCTTGGACAGGGGATACCAGTACTTC
- TRBD1 TRBJ2-7 TRBV5-1 CASSSGQGEHEQYF TGCGCCAGCAGCTCCGGACAGGGGGAACACGAGCAGTACTTC
- TRBD2 TRBJ2-2 TRBV19 CASTSTPLAGVPGELFF TGTGCCAGTACCTCAACCCCCCTAGCGGGGGTCCCCGGGGAGCTGTTTTTT
- - TRBJ2-2 TRBV4-2 CASSQESADTRAGELFF TGTGCCAGCAGCCAAGAGTCGGCGGATACCCGTGCCGGGGAGCTGTTTTTT
- TRBD2 TRBJ2-1 TRBV7-9 CASSLAAGVEFGQFF TGTGCCAGCAGCTTAGCAGCGGGAGTTGAGTTTGGGCAGTTCTTC
- TRBD2 TRBJ2-5 TRBV12-5 CASTKGSGGALETQYF TGTGCTAGTACTAAGGGGAGCGGGGGGGCCCTAGAGACCCAGTACTTC
- TRBD1 TRBJ1-5 TRBV5-1 CASSSWGQGNQPQHF TGCGCCAGCAGCTCGTGGGGACAGGGCAATCAGCCCCAGCATTTT
once - TRBJ2-3 TRBV4-1 CASSLTMDSTDTQYF TGCGCCAGCAGCCTCACAATGGACTCCACAGATACGCAGTATTTT
- - TRBJ2-7 TRBV6-5 CASIWAGDTYEQYF TGTGCCAGCATTTGGGCGGGGGACACCTACGAGCAGTACTTC
- - TRBJ1-1 TRBV5-8 CASRLPGFGTEAFF TGTGCCAGCCGACTTCCGGGGTTTGGGACTGAAGCTTTCTTT
- - TRBJ2-2 TRBV10-1 CASSPEQGWTGELFF TGCGCCAGCAGCCCCGAACAGGGATGGACCGGGGAGCTGTTTTTT
- - TRBJ2-7 TRBV28 CASSFFGVDYEQYF TGTGCCAGCAGTTTCTTCGGGGTAGACTACGAGCAGTACTTC
- - TRBJ1-6 TRBV7-8 CASSFGTGGNSPLHF TGTGCCAGCAGCTTCGGGACTGGTGGAAATTCACCCCTCCACTTT
- TRBD1 TRBJ2-7 TRBV5-1 CASRRGGQDSYEQYF TGCGCCAGCAGACGAGGGGGACAGGATTCCTACGAGCAGTACTTC
- - TRBJ1-2 TRBV7-2 CASSPTNHYGYTF TGTGCCAGCAGCCCGACAAACCACTATGGCTACACCTTC
- - TRBJ1-1 TRBV2 CASSPRGFGVTEAFF TGTGCCAGCAGCCCTCGGGGGTTCGGCGTCACTGAAGCTTTCTTT
- TRBD1 TRBJ1-2 TRBV3-1/TRBV3-2 CASSSGQFYGYTF TGTGCCAGCAGCTCGGGACAGTTCTATGGCTACACCTTC
- - TRBJ2-1 TRBV5-4 CASSPSQADDNEQFF TGTGCCAGCAGCCCGTCTCAAGCGGATGACAATGAGCAGTTCTTC
- TRBD2 TRBJ2-7 TRBV5-1 CASSVTSGRSYEQYF TGCGCCAGCAGCGTGACTAGCGGGAGATCCTACGAGCAGTACTTC
- TRBD2 TRBJ2-1 TRBV4-1 CASSHLAGLAGGIAYNEQFF TGCGCCAGCAGCCACCTGGCGGGACTAGCGGGGGGGATCGCCTACAATGAGCAGTTCTTC
- TRBD2 TRBJ2-2 TRBV3-1/TRBV3-2 CASTSGGAPGELFF TGTGCCAGCACAAGCGGGGGGGCCCCCGGGGAGCTGTTTTTT
- - TRBJ2-7 TRBV7-2 CASSGQGPYEQYF TGTGCCAGCAGCGGCCAGGGGCCGTACGAGCAGTACTTC